The 15 T cell receptor beta chains in this list originate from one sample, sequenced in a study of blood T cell repertoires in COVID-19. The table came from immunoSEQ multiplex PCR; TCRdb's copy has only in-frame clones and leaves some out. The sample lists a few hundred thousand clones; about 90% were seen once. Sequencing input: peripheral blood. All receptors come from a man in his sixties with acute or convalescent COVID-19.

The gene calls are TRBV9 and TRBJ2-3; 7 bases align to TRBD2. Germline loops: CDR1 SGDLS, CDR2 YYNGEE. This CDR3 contains 15 residues. J gave up 6 bases and V 2 bases, and 9 bases lay outside the gene matches. This CDR3 is CASSVGWEGLDTQYF. In DNA form, the CDR3 reads TGTGCCAGCAGCGTGGGGTGGGAGGGCCTGGATACGCAGTATTTT.

The CDR3 region has the DNA TGTGCCAGCAGACCGGACAGGCCTACCTACGAGCAGTACTTC. This codes for CASRPDRPTYEQYF. The chain couples TRBV25-1 to TRBJ2-7; 7 bases agree with TRBD1. The CDR3 covers 14 residues. V was pared by 6 bases and J by 2 bases, with 7 bases of the junction left unmatched. Germline CDR1 and CDR2: MGHDK and SYGVNS.

The chain links TRBV6-4 to TRBJ2-1; 10 nucleotides line up with TRBD2. CDR1 and CDR2 from the germline V gene are MRHNA and SNTAGT. The CDR3 extends over 15 amino acids. The V segment lost 6 bases and the J segment 4 bases; nucleotides outside the gene matches: 6. The CDR3 nucleotides are TGTGCCAGCAGCCCCGGGACTAGCGAGTACAATGAGCAGTTCTTC. Translation: CASSPGTSEYNEQFF.

The genes are TRBV24-1 and TRBJ2-1; D unresolved. The CDR3 contains 13 residues. V lost 4 bases to trimming and J lost 6 bases, with 9 bases between them. The germline gives CDR1 KGHDR, CDR2 SFDVKD. Written as DNA, the CDR3 is TGTGCCACCAGTGACCCACAGAGCAATGAGCAGTTCTTC. The encoded protein is CATSDPQSNEQFF.

Only a few counts were recorded for this clone. The rearrangement links TRBV9 to TRBJ2-2, with D unclear. Between the trimmed V and J ends, which lost 0 bases and 2 bases, there was a span of 8 bases. Germline assignment: CDR1 SGDLS and CDR2 YYNGEE. The CDR3 loop spans 15 amino acids. For the CDR3, the DNA is TGTGCCAGCAGCGTAGCTACGAGCAACACCGGGGAGCTGTTTTTT. Residues: CASSVATSNTGELFF.

A few counts support this clone. The J gene is TRBJ1-6, the V gene TRBV19; a possible D gene is TRBD1 (6 bases). The CDR3 has 15 amino acids. Germline V gives CDR1 LNHDA, CDR2 SQIVND (reference sequence). The CDR3 spells CATKPGTPPYSPLHF. CDR3 in DNA: TGTGCGACTAAACCTGGGACACCACCTTATTCACCCCTCCACTTT. Combining the CDR3 with reference TRBV19 and TRBJ1-6 gives the whole variable domain DGGITQSPKYLFRKEGQNVTLSCEQNLNHDAMYWYRQDPGQGLRLIYYSQIVNDFQKGDIAEGYSVSREKKESFPLTVTSAQKNPTAFYLCATKPGTPPYSPLHFGNGTRLTVT.

The chain is built from TRBV18 and TRBJ2-7; 9 nucleotides match TRBD2. From germline, CDR1 is KGHSH and CDR2 LQKENI. V lost 3 bases to trimming and J lost 5 bases; unmatched junction nucleotides: 8. This CDR3 comprises 15 residues. The CDR3 nucleotides are TGTGCCAGCTCACCTACCGGGACTAGCTTCAACGAGCAGTACTTC. It encodes CASSPTGTSFNEQYF.

This chain links TRBV7-3 with TRBJ2-3; D is undetermined. Germline-derived CDR1 and CDR2 are SGHTA and FQGTGA. Between the trimmed V and J ends, which lost 5 bases and 4 bases, there was a span of 10 bases. This CDR3 comprises 13 residues. In DNA, the CDR3 is TGTGCCAGCAGCCCCTACGGTCCAGATACGCAGTATTTT. Protein sequence: CASSPYGPDTQYF. Together with reference TRBV7-3 and TRBJ2-3, the CDR3 gives the full variable domain: GAGVSQTPSNKVTEKGKYVELRCDPISGHTALYWYRQSLGQGPEFLIYFQGTGAADDSGLPNDRFFAVRPEGSVSTLKIQRTERGDSAVYLCASSPYGPDTQYFGPGTRLTVL.

This chain connects TRBV28 to TRBJ1-5; D uncertain. With 4 bases removed from V and 4 bases from J, the gap between germline ends came to 14 bases. This CDR3 is built from 15 residues. Germline loops: CDR1 MDHEN, CDR2 SYDVKM. For the CDR3, the DNA is TGTGCCAGCAGTTCCCCGGGAGGTGTTAATCAGCCCCAGCATTTT. This sequence encodes CASSSPGGVNQPQHF.

This clone was counted once. The CDR3 loop reads CASRSTFSTDTQYF. The DNA of the CDR3 is TGTGCCTCAAGGAGTACCTTTAGCACAGATACGCAGTATTTT. The rearrangement links TRBV6-5 to TRBJ2-3; no reliable D call. Deletions cut 11 bases from V and 0 bases from J, with 15 bases between. This CDR3 contains 14 residues. The germline gives CDR1 MNHEY, CDR2 SVGAGI.

This chain uses TRBV30 with TRBJ1-1, with 10 positions matching TRBD1. The CDR3 contains 15 residues. The V segment lost 2 bases and the J segment 5 bases; nucleotides outside the gene matches: 8. Germline values: CDR1 GTSNPN, CDR2 SVGIG (reference sequence). CDR3 protein: CAWSPRDRGWTEAFF. The CDR3 bases are TGTGCCTGGAGTCCGAGGGACAGGGGTTGGACTGAAGCTTTCTTT.

This chain joins TRBV6-5 and TRBJ2-5, with D perhaps matching TRBD1 (5 bases). This CDR3 comprises 13 residues. V shed 6 bases and J shed 2 bases, with 10 bases lying between them. The V gene's germline CDR1 is MNHEY and CDR2 SVGAGI. CDR3 sequence: CASRFQGQETQYF. The CDR3 bases are TGTGCCAGCAGATTTCAGGGACAAGAGACCCAGTACTTC.

The genes are TRBV4-1 and TRBJ1-4, with 9 bases aligning to TRBD1. Germline V gene data show CDR1 as MGHRA and CDR2 as YSYEKL. The CDR3 is 16 residues long. V dropped 3 bases and J dropped 4; count of bases not matched to a gene: 6. The CDR3: CASSHYRQGVNEKLFF. The CDR3 DNA sequence: TGCGCCAGCAGCCATTATCGACAGGGGGTTAATGAAAAACTGTTTTTT.

V is TRBV19 and J is TRBJ2-5; TRBD1 agrees at 9 bases. The V gene end was trimmed by 7 bases and the J gene end by 2 bases; junction bases not matched to a gene: 8. The germline V gene encodes CDR1 LNHDA and CDR2 SQIVND (reference sequence). The CDR3 runs to 15 residues. The CDR3 spells CASISTGGSQETQYF. The CDR3 region has the DNA TGTGCCAGTATCTCGACAGGGGGGTCTCAAGAGACCCAGTACTTC.

The chain is built from TRBV4-3 and TRBJ2-7, with D perhaps TRBD2 (6 bases). V was cut by 0 bases and J by 3 bases, with 15 bases left in between. There are 16 residues in the CDR3. CDR1 and CDR2 from the germline V gene are LGHNA and YSLEER. The CDR3: CASSQDPRGKVYEQYF. In DNA form, the CDR3 reads TGCGCCAGCAGCCAAGATCCCCGGGGGAAGGTCTACGAGCAGTACTTC.